These T cell receptor beta chains were read from a single sample in a study of blood T cell repertoires in COVID-19. This table comes from immunoSEQ multiplex PCR, and its TCRdb copy is limited to in-frame clones, with some not included. This table holds about 47,000 clones, roughly 84% found once. Sequenced: peripheral blood. The receptors originated from a man between 50 and 59 years old with acute or convalescent COVID-19. Both conserved end residues are part of each CDR3. The D gene is left open where the match is weak. Expanded clones are given a class, and other clones once, few, many or no size at all.

V	D	J	size	DNA	CDR3
TRBV6-5	NA	TRBJ2-1	NA	TGTGCCAGCAGTTACTCCCTAGTCTTTAATGAGCAGTTCTTC	CASSYSLVFNEQFF
TRBV5-6	TRBD1	TRBJ1-4	NA	TGTGCCAGCTTCCGCTGGCGACAGGGGGATTCTTTTAGTGAAAAACTGTTTTTT	CASFRWRQGDSFSEKLFF
TRBV4-1	NA	TRBJ2-3	NA	TGCGCCAGCAGCCAAGCCTTGAACCTCTACACAGATACGCAGTATTTT	CASSQALNLYTDTQYF
TRBV19	NA	TRBJ2-3	NA	TGTGCCAGTAGTATAGGGGGCCTCACAGATACGCAGTATTTT	CASSIGGLTDTQYF
TRBV3-1/TRBV3-2	NA	TRBJ1-4	NA	TGTGCCAGCAGCCAAGACTTTGCAGTTGCTGATGAAAAACTGTTTTTT	CASSQDFAVADEKLFF
TRBV5-5	NA	TRBJ1-2	NA	TGTGCCAGCAGCATAGGGGGTCGGCGGGCCTACTATGGCTACACCTTC	CASSIGGRRAYYGYTF
TRBV5-6	NA	TRBJ1-2	NA	TGTGCCTCCTTGAACGGACGACTATATTATTGGGGCTACACCTTC	CASLNGRLYYWGYTF
TRBV7-9	TRBD1	TRBJ1-3	NA	TGTGCCAGCAGCCCGACAGGGATACACACCATATATTTT	CASSPTGIHTIYF
TRBV4-3	NA	TRBJ2-1	NA	TGCGCCAGCAGCCAAGATAAAACGGACAGTTGGGGCAATGAGCAGTTCTTC	CASSQDKTDSWGNEQFF
TRBV7-9	NA	TRBJ1-2	NA	TGTGCCAGCAGCACCCACAGGGACGGCTACACCTTC	CASSTHRDGYTF
TRBV19	TRBD2	TRBJ2-1	NA	TGTGCCAGTAGTGCCCACGGCGGGGGGAACAATGAGCAGTTCTTC	CASSAHGGGNNEQFF
TRBV28	TRBD2	TRBJ2-1	NA	TGTGCCAGCAGTTCTAGCGGGAGCACGATAAACAATGAGCAGTTCTTC	CASSSSGSTINNEQFF
TRBV9	NA	TRBJ1-2	NA	TGTGCCAGCAGCGTAGGTGGTGGGCAGGGCTATGGCTACACCTTC	CASSVGGGQGYGYTF
TRBV18	NA	TRBJ1-1	NA	TGTGCCAGCTCACAACTACCGGGACACGGGAACACTGAAGCTTTCTTT	CASSQLPGHGNTEAFF
TRBV29-1	TRBD1	TRBJ2-1	NA	TGCAGCGTTGGGGGACAGGGATACAATGAGCAGTTCTTC	CSVGGQGYNEQFF
TRBV27	NA	TRBJ1-6	NA	TGTGCCAGCAGTGACAGAACAGGGAAAGGTTCACCCCTCCACTTT	CASSDRTGKGSPLHF
TRBV7-2	TRBD2	TRBJ2-1	NA	TGTGCCAGCAGCTGGGGACTAGTGAGCTATGAGCAGTTCTTC	CASSWGLVSYEQFF
TRBV13	TRBD1	TRBJ2-3	NA	TGTGCCAGCAGCACCGACAGGGGGTTCACAGATACGCAGTATTTT	CASSTDRGFTDTQYF
TRBV3-1/TRBV3-2	NA	TRBJ2-3	NA	TGTGCCAGCACCCGAGGGGGTTGTTGCACAGATACGCAGTATTTT	CASTRGGCCTDTQYF
TRBV12-3/TRBV12-4	NA	TRBJ1-2	NA	TGTGCCAGCAGTTTTAGAGGGAATGGCTACACCTTC	CASSFRGNGYTF
TRBV6-2/TRBV6-3	NA	TRBJ2-7	NA	TGTGCCAGCAGTTCGGGATACAGGGTCTCCTACGAGCAGTACTTC	CASSSGYRVSYEQYF
TRBV5-1	NA	TRBJ2-1	NA	TGCGCCAGCAACGGTTACAATGAGCAGTTCTTC	CASNGYNEQFF
TRBV13	TRBD2	TRBJ2-3	NA	TGTGCCAGCAGCCTTAGCGGGGGGGCTAGCACAGATACGCAGTATTTT	CASSLSGGASTDTQYF
TRBV11-2	TRBD1	TRBJ2-1	few	TGTGCCAGCAGCTCCTTCCGACAGGGGGCATATGAGCAGTTCTTC	CASSSFRQGAYEQFF
TRBV6-2/TRBV6-3	TRBD1	TRBJ2-7	NA	TGTGCCAGCAGCCACCGGGACAGGGGAACCTACGAGCAGTACTTC	CASSHRDRGTYEQYF
TRBV7-2	TRBD2	TRBJ2-1	once	TGTGCCAGCAGCTTAGAGGGGACTAGCGGGAGGTTTTACAATGAGCAGTTCTTC	CASSLEGTSGRFYNEQFF
TRBV5-4	NA	TRBJ1-1	NA	TGTGCCAGCAGCTTGTGGAGAAGGGGAGGGAACACTGAAGCTTTCTTT	CASSLWRRGGNTEAFF
TRBV29-1	NA	TRBJ1-1	NA	TGCAGCGTTGCCCCCCGGGGAGGCACTGAAGCTTTCTTT	CSVAPRGGTEAFF
TRBV6-2/TRBV6-3	TRBD2	TRBJ2-7	NA	TGTGCCAGCAGCCGCGCCGCAGCGGGGTCCTACGAGCAGTACTTC	CASSRAAAGSYEQYF
TRBV3-1/TRBV3-2	TRBD2	TRBJ2-1	NA	TGTGCCAGCAGCCAAGCTAGCGGGGGGTTCAATGAGCAGTTCTTC	CASSQASGGFNEQFF
TRBV30	NA	TRBJ2-3	NA	TGTGCCTGGAGTGGGAGCTCCTCTCGCACAGATACGCAGTATTTT	CAWSGSSSRTDTQYF
TRBV28	TRBD2	TRBJ2-3	NA	TGTGCCAGCAGTTTTTCGCGGGGGGGTCTGGCAGATACGCAGTATTTT	CASSFSRGGLADTQYF
TRBV28	TRBD1	TRBJ2-2	once	TGTGCCAGCAGTCCCTCTTTACAGGGGGCGTCTCGGACCGGGGAGCTGTTTTTT	CASSPSLQGASRTGELFF
TRBV24-1	NA	TRBJ1-5	NA	TGTGCCACCAGTGATTTTCGGGAACAGCCCCAGCATTTT	CATSDFREQPQHF
TRBV6-6	TRBD1	TRBJ1-2	once	TGTGCCAGCAGAGATTCGGACAGGCCAGACGGCTACACCTTC	CASRDSDRPDGYTF
TRBV5-4	TRBD2	TRBJ2-3	NA	TGTGCCAGCAGCTACGGGACTAGCGGCACAGATACGCAGTATTTT	CASSYGTSGTDTQYF
TRBV6-2/TRBV6-3	TRBD1	TRBJ1-5	NA	TGTGCCAGCAGTTACTCCGGGACAGCCAATCAGCCCCAGCATTTT	CASSYSGTANQPQHF
TRBV24-1	TRBD2	TRBJ2-5	NA	TGTGCCACCAGGAATCTAGCGGGGGGGCAGAAGACCCAGTACTTC	CATRNLAGGQKTQYF
TRBV5-5	TRBD1	TRBJ1-2	NA	TGTGCCAGCACTGAACCAGGGACAGCCTATGGCTACACCTTC	CASTEPGTAYGYTF
TRBV3-1/TRBV3-2	NA	TRBJ2-1	NA	TGTGCCAGCAGCCAAGAAAGAGGAAAACATGAGCAGTTCTTC	CASSQERGKHEQFF
TRBV2	NA	TRBJ2-7	medium-sized	TGTGCCACCAGGGGGGGGGAGCCCTTCGACGAGCAGTACTTC	CATRGGEPFDEQYF
TRBV5-4	NA	TRBJ2-7	once	TGTGCCAGCAGCCGTCCTAGCGCCCTAACCTACGAGCAGTACTTC	CASSRPSALTYEQYF
TRBV7-8	NA	TRBJ1-5	NA	TGTGCCAGCAGCATACTCGGGACACCGTATCAGCCCCAGCATTTT	CASSILGTPYQPQHF